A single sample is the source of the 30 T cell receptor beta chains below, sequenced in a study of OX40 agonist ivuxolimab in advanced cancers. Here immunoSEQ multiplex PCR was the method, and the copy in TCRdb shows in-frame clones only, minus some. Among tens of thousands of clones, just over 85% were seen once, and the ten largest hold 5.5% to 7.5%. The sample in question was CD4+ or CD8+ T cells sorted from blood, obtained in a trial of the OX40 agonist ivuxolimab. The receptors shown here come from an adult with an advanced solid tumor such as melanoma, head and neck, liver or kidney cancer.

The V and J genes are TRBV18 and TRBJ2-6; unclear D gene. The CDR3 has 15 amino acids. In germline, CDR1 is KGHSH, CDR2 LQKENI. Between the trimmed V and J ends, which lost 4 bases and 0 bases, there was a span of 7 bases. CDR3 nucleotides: TGTGCCAGCTCACAGGGAAACTCTGGGGCCAACGTCCTGACTTTC. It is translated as CASSQGNSGANVLTF.

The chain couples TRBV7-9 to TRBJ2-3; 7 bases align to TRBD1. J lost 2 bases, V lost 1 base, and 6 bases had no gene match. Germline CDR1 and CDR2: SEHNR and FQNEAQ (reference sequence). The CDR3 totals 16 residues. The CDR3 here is CASSLGGTDHTDTQYF. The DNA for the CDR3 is TGTGCCAGCAGCTTAGGAGGGACAGATCACACAGATACGCAGTATTTT.

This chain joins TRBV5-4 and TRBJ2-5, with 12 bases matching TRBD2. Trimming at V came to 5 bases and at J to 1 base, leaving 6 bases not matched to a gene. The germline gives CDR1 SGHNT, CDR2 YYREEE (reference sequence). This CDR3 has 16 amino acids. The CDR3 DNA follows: TGTGCCAGCAGTTACGGACTAGCGGGATTCCAAGAGACCCAGTACTTC. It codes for CASSYGLAGFQETQYF.

The CDR3 sequence is CASGLGRDRLYGYTF. The DNA of the CDR3 is TGTGCTAGTGGTTTGGGGCGGGACCGCCTCTATGGCTACACCTTC. The V gene is TRBV12-5, the J gene TRBJ1-2, with D possibly being TRBD1 (5 bases). Deletions cut 1 base from V and 4 bases from J, with 13 bases between. Germline V CDR1 and CDR2: LGHNT, FRNRAP. There are 15 residues in the CDR3.

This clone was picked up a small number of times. The CDR3 sequence: CATGQGTNSYEQYF. DNA for the CDR3: TGCGCCACAGGACAGGGTACCAACTCCTACGAGCAGTACTTC. The chain carries TRBV5-1 and TRBJ2-7, with 8 bases matching TRBD1. Per germline, CDR1 SGHRS and CDR2 YFSETQ. The CDR3 covers 14 residues. V lost 9 bases, J lost 0 bases, and 8 bases stayed unmatched. The full variable domain, rest sourced from reference TRBV5-1 and TRBJ2-7, is KAGVTQTPRYLIKTRGQQVTLSCSPISGHRSVSWYQQTPGQGLQFLFEYFSETQRNKGNFPGRFSGRQFSNSRSEMNVSTLELGDSALYLCATGQGTNSYEQYFGPGTRLTVT.

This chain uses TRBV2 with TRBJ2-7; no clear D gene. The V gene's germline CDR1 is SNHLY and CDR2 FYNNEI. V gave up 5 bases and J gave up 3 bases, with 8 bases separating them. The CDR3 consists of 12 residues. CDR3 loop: CASSYNGYEQYF. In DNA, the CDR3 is TGTGCCAGCAGTTATAACGGCTACGAGCAGTACTTC.

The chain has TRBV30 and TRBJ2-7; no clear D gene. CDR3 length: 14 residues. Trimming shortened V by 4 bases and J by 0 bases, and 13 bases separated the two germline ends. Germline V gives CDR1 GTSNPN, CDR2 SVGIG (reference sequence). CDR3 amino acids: CAWTHRARSYEQYF. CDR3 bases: TGTGCCTGGACCCACCGGGCCCGCTCCTACGAGCAGTACTTC. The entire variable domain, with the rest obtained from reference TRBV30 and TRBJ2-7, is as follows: SQTIHQWPATLVQPVGSPLSLECTVEGTSNPNLYWYRQAAGRGLQLLFYSVGIGQISSEVPQNLSASRPQDRQFILSSKKLLLSDSGFYLCAWTHRARSYEQYFGPGTRLTVT.

The CDR3, as DNA: TGTGCCAGCAGTTTAGTAACCGGGGAGCTGTTTTTT. The encoded protein is CASSLVTGELFF. The chain has TRBV6-6 and TRBJ2-2; D call uncertain. V was cut by 4 bases and J by 5 bases, with 5 bases left in between. The germline V gene has CDR1 MNHNY and CDR2 SVGAGI (reference sequence). The CDR3 totals 12 residues.

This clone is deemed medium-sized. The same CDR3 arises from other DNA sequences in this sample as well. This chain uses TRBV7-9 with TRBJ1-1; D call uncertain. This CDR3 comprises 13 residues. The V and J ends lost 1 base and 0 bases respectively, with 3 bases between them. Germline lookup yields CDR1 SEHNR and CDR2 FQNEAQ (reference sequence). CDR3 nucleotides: TGTGCCAGCAGCTTAGAGGTGAACACTGAAGCTTTCTTT. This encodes CASSLEVNTEAFF. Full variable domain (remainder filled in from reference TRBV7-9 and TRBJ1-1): DTGVSQNPRHKITKRGQNVTFRCDPISEHNRLYWYRQTLGQGPEFLTYFQNEAQLEKSRLLSDRFSAERPKGSFSTLEIQRTEQGDSAMYLCASSLEVNTEAFFGQGTRLTVV.

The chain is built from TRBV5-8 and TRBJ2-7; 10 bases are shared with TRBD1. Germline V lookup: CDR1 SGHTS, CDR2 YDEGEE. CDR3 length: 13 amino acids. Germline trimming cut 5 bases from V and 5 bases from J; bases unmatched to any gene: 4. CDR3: CASRRDRGHEQYF. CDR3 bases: TGTGCCAGCAGACGGGACAGGGGTCACGAGCAGTACTTC.

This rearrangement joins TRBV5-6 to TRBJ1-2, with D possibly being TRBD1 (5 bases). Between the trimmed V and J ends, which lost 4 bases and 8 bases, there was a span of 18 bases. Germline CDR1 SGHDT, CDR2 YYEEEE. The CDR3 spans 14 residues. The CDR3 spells CASSGTGPWRGYTF. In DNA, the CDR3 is TGTGCCAGCAGCGGGACGGGACCGTGGAGGGGCTACACCTTC.

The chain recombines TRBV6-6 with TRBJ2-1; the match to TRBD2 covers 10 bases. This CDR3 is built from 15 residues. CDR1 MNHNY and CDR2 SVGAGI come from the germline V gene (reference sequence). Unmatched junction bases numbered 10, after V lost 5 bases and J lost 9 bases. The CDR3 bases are TGTGCCAGCAGTCCTAGCGGGAGTCAGTTATGTGAGCAGTTCTTC. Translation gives CASSPSGSQLCEQFF.

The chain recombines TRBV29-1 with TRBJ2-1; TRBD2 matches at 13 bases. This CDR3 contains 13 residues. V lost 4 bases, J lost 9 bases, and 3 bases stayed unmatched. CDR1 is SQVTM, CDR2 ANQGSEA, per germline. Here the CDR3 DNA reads TGCAGCGTTGTGTGGACTAGCGGGAGTGAGCAGTTCTTC. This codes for CSVVWTSGSEQFF.

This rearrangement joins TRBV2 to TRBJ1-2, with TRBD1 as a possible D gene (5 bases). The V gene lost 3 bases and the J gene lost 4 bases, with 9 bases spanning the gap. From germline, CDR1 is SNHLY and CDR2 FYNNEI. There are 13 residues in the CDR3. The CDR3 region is CASSDWGGYGYTF. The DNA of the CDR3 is TGTGCCAGCAGTGATTGGGGCGGCTATGGCTACACCTTC.

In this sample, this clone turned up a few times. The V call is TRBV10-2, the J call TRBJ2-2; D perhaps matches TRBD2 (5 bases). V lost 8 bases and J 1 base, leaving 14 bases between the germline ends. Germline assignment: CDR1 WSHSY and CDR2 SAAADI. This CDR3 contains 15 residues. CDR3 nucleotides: TGCGCCAGCGGTGGATTCGCGGGGAACACCGGGGAGCTGTTTTTT. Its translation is CASGGFAGNTGELFF.

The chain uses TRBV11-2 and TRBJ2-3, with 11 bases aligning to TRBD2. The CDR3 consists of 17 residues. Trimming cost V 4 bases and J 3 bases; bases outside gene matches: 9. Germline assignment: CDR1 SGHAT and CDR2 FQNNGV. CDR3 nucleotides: TGTGCCAGCAGCTCTGGGATAGCGGGGGGGTTGACAGATACGCAGTATTTT. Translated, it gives CASSSGIAGGLTDTQYF. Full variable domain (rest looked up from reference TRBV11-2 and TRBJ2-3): EAGVAQSPRYKIIEKRQSVAFWCNPISGHATLYWYQQILGQGPKLLIQFQNNGVVDDSQLPKDRFSAERLKGVDSTLKIQPAKLEDSAVYLCASSSGIAGGLTDTQYFGPGTRLTVL.

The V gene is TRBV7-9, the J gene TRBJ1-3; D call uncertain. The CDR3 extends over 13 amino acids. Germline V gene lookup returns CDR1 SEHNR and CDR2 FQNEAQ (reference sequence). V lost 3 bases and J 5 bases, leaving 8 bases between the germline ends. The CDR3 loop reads CASSFDQRNTIYF. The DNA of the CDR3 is TGTGCCAGCAGCTTTGATCAGAGAAACACCATATATTTT. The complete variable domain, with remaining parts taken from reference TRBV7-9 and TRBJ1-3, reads DTGVSQNPRHKITKRGQNVTFRCDPISEHNRLYWYRQTLGQGPEFLTYFQNEAQLEKSRLLSDRFSAERPKGSFSTLEIQRTEQGDSAMYLCASSFDQRNTIYFGEGSWLTVV.

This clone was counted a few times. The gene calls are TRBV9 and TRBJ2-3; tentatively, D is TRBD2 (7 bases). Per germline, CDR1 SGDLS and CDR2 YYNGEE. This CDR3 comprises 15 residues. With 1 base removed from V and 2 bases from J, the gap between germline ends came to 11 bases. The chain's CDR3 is CASSVSRGATDTQYF. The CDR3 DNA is TGTGCCAGCAGCGTAAGCCGGGGGGCCACAGATACGCAGTATTTT.

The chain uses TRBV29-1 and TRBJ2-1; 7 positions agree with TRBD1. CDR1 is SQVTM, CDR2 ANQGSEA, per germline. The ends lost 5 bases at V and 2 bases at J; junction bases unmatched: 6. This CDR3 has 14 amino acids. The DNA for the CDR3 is TGCAGCGTTCAATGGCAGGGGGCCTACAATGAGCAGTTCTTC. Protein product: CSVQWQGAYNEQFF.

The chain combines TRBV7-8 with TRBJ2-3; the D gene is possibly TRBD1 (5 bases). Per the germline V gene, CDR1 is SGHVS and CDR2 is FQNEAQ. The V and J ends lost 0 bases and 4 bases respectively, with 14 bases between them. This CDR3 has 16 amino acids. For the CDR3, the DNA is TGTGCCAGCAGCTTAGCGGCCCAGGGCGCACCAGATACGCAGTATTTT. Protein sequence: CASSLAAQGAPDTQYF.

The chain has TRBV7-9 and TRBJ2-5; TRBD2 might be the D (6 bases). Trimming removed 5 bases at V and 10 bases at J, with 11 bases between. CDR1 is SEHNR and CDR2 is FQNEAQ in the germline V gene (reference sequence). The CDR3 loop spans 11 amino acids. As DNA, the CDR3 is TGTGCCAGCAGCATAGTGGGACTCCAGTACTTC. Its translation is CASSIVGLQYF. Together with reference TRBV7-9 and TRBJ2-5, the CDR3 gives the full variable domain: DTGVSQNPRHKITKRGQNVTFRCDPISEHNRLYWYRQTLGQGPEFLTYFQNEAQLEKSRLLSDRFSAERPKGSFSTLEIQRTEQGDSAMYLCASSIVGLQYFGPGTRLLVL.

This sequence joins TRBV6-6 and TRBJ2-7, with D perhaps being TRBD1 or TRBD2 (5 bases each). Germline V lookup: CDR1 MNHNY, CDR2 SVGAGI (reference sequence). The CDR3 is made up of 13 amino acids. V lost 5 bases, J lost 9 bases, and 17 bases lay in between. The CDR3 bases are TGTGCCAGCAGTCCTTGGTTGGGGGAGCGGCAGTACTTC. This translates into CASSPWLGERQYF.

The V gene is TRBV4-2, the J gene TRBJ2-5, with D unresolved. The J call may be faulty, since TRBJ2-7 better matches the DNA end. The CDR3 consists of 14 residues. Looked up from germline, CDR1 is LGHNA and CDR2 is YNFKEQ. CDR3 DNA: TGTGCCAGCAGCCAATCTCGCAGTTCCTACGAGCAGTACTTC. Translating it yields CASSQSRSSYEQYF.

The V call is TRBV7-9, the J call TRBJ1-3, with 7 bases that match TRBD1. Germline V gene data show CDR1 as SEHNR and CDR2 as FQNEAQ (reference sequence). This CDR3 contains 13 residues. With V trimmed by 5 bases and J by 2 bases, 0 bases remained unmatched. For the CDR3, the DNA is TGTGCCAGCAGCACAGGGGCTGGAAACACCATATATTTT. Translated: CASSTGAGNTIYF.

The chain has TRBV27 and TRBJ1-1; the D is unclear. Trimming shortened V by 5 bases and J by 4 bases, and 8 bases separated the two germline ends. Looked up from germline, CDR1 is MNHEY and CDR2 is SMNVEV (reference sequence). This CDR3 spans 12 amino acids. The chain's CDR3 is CASSTLGTEAFF. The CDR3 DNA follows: TGTGCCAGCAGTACCCTAGGCACTGAAGCTTTCTTT.

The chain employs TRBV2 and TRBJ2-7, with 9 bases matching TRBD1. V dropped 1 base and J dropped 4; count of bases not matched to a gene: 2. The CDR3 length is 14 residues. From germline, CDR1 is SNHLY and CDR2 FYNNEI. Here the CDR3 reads CASSEVGQGYEQYF. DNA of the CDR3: TGTGCCAGCAGTGAAGTGGGACAGGGTTACGAGCAGTACTTC.

The CDR3 here is CASSFLAGLTDTQYF. CDR3 in DNA: TGTGCCAGCAGCTTCCTAGCGGGTTTAACAGATACGCAGTATTTT. The J gene is TRBJ2-3, the V gene TRBV7-2, with 8 bases fitting TRBD2. The CDR3 totals 15 residues. CDR1 is SGHTA, CDR2 FQGNSA, per germline. V lost 3 bases, J lost 3 bases, and 5 bases stayed unmatched.

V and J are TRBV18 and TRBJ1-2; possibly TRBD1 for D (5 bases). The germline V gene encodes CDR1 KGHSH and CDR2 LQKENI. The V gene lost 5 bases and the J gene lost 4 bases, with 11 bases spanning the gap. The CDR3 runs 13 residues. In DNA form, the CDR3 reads TGTGCCAGCTCAGCGGACACGAGCTATGGCTACACCTTC. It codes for CASSADTSYGYTF. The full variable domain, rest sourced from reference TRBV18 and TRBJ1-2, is NAGVMQNPRHLVRRRGQEARLRCSPMKGHSHVYWYRQLPEEGLKFMVYLQKENIIDESGMPKERFSAEFPKEGPSILRIQQVVRGDSAAYFCASSADTSYGYTFGSGTRLTVV.

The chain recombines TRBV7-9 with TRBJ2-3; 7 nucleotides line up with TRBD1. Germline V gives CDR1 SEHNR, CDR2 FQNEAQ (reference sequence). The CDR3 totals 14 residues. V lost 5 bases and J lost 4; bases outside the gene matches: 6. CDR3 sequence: CASSRDSSADTQYF. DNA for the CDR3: TGTGCCAGCAGCCGGGACAGTTCCGCAGATACGCAGTATTTT.

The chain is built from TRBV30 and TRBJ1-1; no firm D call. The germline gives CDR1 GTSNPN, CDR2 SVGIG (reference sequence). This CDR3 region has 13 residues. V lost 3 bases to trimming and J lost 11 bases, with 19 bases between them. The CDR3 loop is CAWRASGPGRAFF. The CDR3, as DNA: TGTGCCTGGAGAGCCTCCGGGCCCGGGCGGGCTTTCTTT.